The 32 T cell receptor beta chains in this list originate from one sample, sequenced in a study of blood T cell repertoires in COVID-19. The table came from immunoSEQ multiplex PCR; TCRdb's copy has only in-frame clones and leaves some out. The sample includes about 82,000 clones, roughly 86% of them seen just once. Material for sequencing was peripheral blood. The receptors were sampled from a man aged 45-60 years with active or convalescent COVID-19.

CDR3 sequence: CASSLGGQAFLNQPQHF. CDR3 nucleotides: TGTGCCAGCAGCTTAGGTGGGCAGGCCTTCCTGAATCAGCCCCAGCATTTT. The rearrangement links TRBV7-8 to TRBJ1-5; the D is unclear. CDR1 is SGHVS and CDR2 is FQNEAQ in the germline V gene. The CDR3 is made up of 17 amino acids. V gave up 1 base and J gave up 4 bases, with 17 bases separating them.

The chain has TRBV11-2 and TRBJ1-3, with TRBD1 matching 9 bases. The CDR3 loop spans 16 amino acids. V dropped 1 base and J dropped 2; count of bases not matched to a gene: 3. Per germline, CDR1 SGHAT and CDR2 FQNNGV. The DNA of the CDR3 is TGTGCCAGCAGCTTAGGTGGGACAGGGACTGGAAACACCATATATTTT. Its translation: CASSLGGTGTGNTIYF.

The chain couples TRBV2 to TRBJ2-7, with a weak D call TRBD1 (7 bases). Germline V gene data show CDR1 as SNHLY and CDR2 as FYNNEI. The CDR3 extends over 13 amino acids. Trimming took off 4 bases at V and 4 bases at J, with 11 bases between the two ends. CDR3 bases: TGTGCCAGCAGTGGTCAGGGGGGTTACGAGCAGTACGTC. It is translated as CASSGQGGYEQYV.

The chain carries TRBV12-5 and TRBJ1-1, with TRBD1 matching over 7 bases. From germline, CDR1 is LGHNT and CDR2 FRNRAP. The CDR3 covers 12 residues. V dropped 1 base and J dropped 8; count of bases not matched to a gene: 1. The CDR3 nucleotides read TGTGCTAGTGGTTTGGAGGACAGGGAAGCTTTCTTT. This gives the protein CASGLEDREAFF. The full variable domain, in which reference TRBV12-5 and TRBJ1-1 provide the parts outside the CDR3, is DARVTQTPRHKVTEMGQEVTMRCQPILGHNTVFWYRQTMMQGLELLAYFRNRAPLDDSGMPKDRFSAEMPDATLATLKIQPSEPRDSAVYFCASGLEDREAFFGQGTRLTVV.

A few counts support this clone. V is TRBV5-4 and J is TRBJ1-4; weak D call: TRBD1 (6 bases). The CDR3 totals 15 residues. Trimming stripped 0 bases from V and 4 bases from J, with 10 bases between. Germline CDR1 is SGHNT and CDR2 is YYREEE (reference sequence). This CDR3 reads CASSLGGQVNEKLFF. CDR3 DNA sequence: TGTGCCAGCAGCTTGGGGGGGCAGGTTAATGAAAAACTGTTTTTT.

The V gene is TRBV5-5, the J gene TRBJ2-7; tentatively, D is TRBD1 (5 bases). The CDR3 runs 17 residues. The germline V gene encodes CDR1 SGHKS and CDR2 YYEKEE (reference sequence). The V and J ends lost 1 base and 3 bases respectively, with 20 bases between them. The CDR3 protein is CASSLKGSQNSHYEQYV. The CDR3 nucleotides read TGTGCCAGCAGCTTGAAGGGGTCGCAGAACTCTCACTACGAGCAGTACGTC.

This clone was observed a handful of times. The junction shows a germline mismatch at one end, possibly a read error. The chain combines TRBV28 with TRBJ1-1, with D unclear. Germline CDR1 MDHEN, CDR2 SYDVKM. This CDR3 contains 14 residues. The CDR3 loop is CASTTWSSGLAASF. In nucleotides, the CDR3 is TGTGCCAGCACCACCTGGTCCAGCGGCTTAGCGGCGAGCTTT. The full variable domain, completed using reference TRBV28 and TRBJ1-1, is DVKVTQSSRYLVKRTGEKVFLECVQDMDHENMFWYRQDPGLGLRLIYFSYDVKMKEKGDIPEGYSVSREKKERFSLILESASTNQTSMYLCASTTWSSGLAASFGQGTRLTVV.

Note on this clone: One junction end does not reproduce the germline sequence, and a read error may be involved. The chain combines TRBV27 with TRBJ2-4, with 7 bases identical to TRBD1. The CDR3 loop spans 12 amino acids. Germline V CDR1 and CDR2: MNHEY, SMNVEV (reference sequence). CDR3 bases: TGTGCCAGCAGTTTAGAGGGGGCAGGTTGGCACTTC. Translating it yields CASSLEGAGWHF.

CDR3: CAWTLPGQGARNTIYF. CDR3 nucleotide sequence: TGTGCCTGGACCTTACCTGGACAGGGGGCTAGAAACACCATATATTTT. The chain couples TRBV30 to TRBJ1-3; 11 bases fit TRBD1. The CDR3 has 16 amino acids. J gave up 5 bases and V 4 bases, and 10 bases lay outside the gene matches. Per germline, CDR1 GTSNPN and CDR2 SVGIG (reference sequence).

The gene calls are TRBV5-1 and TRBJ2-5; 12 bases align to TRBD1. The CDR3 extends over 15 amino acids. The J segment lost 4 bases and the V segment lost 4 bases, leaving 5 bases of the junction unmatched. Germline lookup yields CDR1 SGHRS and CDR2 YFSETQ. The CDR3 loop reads CASSPRDRGPETQYF. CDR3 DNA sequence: TGCGCCAGCAGCCCCCGGGACAGGGGGCCAGAGACCCAGTACTTC.

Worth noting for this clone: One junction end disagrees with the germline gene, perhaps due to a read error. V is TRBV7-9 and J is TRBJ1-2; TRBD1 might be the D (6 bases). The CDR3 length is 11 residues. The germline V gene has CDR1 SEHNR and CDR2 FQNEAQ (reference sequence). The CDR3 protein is CASSLARTDDF. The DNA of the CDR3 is TGTGCCAGCAGCTTAGCCCGGACAGATGACTTC.

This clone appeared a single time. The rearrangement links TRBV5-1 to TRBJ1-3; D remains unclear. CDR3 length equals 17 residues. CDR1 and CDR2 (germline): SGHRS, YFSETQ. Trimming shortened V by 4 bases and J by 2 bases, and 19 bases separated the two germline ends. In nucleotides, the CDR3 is TGCGCCAGCAGCCCCCTGTTGGAGGGAAAAACTGGAAACACCATATATTTT. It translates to CASSPLLEGKTGNTIYF.

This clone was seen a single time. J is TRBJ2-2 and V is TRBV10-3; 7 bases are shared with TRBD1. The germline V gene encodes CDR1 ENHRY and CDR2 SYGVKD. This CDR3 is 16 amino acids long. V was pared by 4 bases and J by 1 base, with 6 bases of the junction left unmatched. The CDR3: CAISGSGGMNTGELFF. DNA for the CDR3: TGTGCCATCAGTGGGTCAGGGGGAATGAACACCGGGGAGCTGTTTTTT.

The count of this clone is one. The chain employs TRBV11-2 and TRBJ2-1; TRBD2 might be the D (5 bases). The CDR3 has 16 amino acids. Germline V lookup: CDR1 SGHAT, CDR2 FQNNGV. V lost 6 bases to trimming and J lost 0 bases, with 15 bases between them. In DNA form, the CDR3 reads TGTGCCAGCAGACTGGACTCTATCAGCTCCTACAATGAGCAGTTCTTC. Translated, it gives CASRLDSISSYNEQFF.

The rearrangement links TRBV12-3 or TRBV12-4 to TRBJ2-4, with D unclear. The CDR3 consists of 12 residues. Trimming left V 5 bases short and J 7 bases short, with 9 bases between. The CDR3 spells CASSVAGNIQYF. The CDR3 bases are TGTGCCAGCAGTGTGGCCGGGAACATTCAGTACTTC.

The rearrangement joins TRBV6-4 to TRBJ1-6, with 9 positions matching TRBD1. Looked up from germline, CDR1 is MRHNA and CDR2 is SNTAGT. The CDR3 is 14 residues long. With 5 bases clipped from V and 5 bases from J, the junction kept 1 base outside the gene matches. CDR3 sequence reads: CASSRQGDNSPLHF. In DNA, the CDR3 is TGTGCCAGCAGTAGACAGGGGGATAATTCACCCCTCCACTTT.

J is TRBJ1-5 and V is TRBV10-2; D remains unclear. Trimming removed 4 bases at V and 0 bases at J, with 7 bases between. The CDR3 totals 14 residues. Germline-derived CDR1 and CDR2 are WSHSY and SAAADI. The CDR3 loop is CASSVRYSNQPQHF. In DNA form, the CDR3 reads TGCGCCAGCAGTGTCCGGTATAGCAATCAGCCCCAGCATTTT.

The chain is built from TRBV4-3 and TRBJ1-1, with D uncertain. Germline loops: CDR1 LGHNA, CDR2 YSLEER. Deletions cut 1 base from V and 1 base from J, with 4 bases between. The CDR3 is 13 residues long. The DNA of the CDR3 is TGCGCCAGCAGCCAAGGACAGAACACTGAAGCTTTCTTT. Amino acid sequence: CASSQGQNTEAFF.

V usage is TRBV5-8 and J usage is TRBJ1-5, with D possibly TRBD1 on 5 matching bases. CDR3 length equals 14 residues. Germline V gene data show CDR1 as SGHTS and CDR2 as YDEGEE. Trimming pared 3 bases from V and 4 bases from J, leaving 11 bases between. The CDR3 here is CASSWVRGNQPQHF. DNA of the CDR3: TGTGCCAGCAGCTGGGTAAGGGGAAATCAGCCCCAGCATTTT.

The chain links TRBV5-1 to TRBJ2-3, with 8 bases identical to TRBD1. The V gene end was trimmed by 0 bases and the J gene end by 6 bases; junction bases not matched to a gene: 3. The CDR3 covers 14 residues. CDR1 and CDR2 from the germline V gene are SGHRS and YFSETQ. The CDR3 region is CASSLGTGRDTQYF. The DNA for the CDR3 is TGCGCCAGCAGCTTGGGGACAGGGCGGGATACGCAGTATTTT.

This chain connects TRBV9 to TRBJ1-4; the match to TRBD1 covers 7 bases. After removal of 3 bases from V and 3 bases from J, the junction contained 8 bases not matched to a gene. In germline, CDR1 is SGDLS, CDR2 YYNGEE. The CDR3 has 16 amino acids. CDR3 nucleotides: TGTGCCAGCAGCGCTTACCCAGGGGGGCCTAATGAAAAACTGTTTTTT. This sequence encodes CASSAYPGGPNEKLFF.

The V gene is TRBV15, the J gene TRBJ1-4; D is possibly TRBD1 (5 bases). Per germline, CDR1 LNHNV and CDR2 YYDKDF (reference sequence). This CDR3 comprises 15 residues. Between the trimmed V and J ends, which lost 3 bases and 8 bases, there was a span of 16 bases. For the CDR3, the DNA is TGTGCCACCAGCAGGGAAACCGGGACTGGAGAAAAACTGTTTTTT. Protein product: CATSRETGTGEKLFF.

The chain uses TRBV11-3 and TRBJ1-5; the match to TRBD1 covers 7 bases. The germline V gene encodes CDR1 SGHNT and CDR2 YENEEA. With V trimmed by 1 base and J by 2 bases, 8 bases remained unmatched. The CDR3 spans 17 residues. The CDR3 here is CASSLACRGKCNQPQHF. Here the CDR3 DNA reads TGTGCCAGCAGCTTAGCGTGCAGGGGGAAGTGCAATCAGCCCCAGCATTTT.

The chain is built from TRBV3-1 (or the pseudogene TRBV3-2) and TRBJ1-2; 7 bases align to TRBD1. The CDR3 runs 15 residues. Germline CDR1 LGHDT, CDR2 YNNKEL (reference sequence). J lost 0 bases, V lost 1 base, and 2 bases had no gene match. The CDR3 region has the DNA TGTGCCAGCAGCCAAGCAAGGGGGCCTAACTATGGCTACACCTTC. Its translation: CASSQARGPNYGYTF.

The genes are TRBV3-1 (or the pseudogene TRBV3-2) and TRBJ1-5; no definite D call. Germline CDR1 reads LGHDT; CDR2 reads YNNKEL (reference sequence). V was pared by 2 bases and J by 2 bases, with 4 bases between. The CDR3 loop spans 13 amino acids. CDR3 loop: CASSQTGNQPQHF. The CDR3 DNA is TGTGCCAGCAGCCAAACTGGCAATCAGCCCCAGCATTTT.

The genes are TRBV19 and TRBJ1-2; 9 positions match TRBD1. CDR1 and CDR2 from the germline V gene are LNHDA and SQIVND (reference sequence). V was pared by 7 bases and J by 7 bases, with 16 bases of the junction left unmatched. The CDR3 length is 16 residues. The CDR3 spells CASTLTGGAVPGGYTF. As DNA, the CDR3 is TGTGCCAGTACCTTAACAGGGGGCGCGGTACCTGGTGGCTACACCTTC.

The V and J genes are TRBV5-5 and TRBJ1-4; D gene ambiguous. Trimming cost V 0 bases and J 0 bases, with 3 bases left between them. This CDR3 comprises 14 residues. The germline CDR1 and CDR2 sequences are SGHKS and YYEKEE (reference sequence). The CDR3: CASSLGTTNEKLFF. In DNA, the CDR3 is TGTGCCAGCAGCTTGGGTACAACTAATGAAAAACTGTTTTTT.

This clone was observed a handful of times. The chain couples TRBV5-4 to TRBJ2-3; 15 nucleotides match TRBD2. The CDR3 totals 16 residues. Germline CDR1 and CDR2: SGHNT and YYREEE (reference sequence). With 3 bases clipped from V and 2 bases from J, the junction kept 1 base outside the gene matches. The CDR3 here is CASSWTSGGATDTQYF. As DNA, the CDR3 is TGTGCCAGCAGCTGGACTAGCGGGGGGGCCACAGATACGCAGTATTTT.

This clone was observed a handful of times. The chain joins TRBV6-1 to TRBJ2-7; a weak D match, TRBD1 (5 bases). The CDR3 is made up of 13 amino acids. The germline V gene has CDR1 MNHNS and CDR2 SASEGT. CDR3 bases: TGTGCCAGCAGGGAAGGGGCTGCTTACGAGCAGTACGTC. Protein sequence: CASREGAAYEQYV.

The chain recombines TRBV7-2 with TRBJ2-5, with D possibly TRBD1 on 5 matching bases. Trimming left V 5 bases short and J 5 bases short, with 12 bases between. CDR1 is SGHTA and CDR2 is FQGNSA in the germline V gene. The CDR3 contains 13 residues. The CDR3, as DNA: TGTGCCAGCAGCGCACAGGCGTTGGAGACCCAGTACTTC. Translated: CASSAQALETQYF.

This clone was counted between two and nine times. In DNA form, the CDR3 reads TGTGCCAGCAGTTACGCGGAGGACGATCAGCCCCAGCATTTT. Protein sequence: CASSYAEDDQPQHF. The chain uses TRBV6-6 and TRBJ1-5; D is uncertain. The germline CDR1 and CDR2 sequences are MNHNY and SVGAGI (reference sequence). Trimming stripped 2 bases from V and 5 bases from J, with 10 bases between. The CDR3 covers 14 residues.

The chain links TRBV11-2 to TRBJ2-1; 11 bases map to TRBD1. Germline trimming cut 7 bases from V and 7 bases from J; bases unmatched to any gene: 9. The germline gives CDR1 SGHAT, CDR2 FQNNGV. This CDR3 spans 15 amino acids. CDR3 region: CASTQGTGGQNEQFF. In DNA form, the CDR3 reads TGTGCCAGCACTCAAGGGACAGGGGGGCAAAATGAGCAGTTCTTC.